This entry describes one T cell receptor (beta chain). The antigen is not known. This specimen belongs to a study of OX40 agonist ivuxolimab in advanced cancers. In the study overall: Patients enrolled in dose escalation were diagnosed with hepatocellular carcinoma, melanoma, renal cell or head and neck cancer. Partial responses were observed in three patients, of whom one had hepatocellular carcinoma and two had cutaneous melanoma.

Assay used: immunoSEQ multiplex PCR; TCRdb lists only in-frame clones, some missing. Here the sample spans approximately 45,000 clones, 88% being singletons. This CDR3 is built from 12 residues. V lost 0 bases, J lost 4 bases, and 1 base lay in between. Germline V gene sequence: CDR1 SGHTA, CDR2 FQGNSA. Findings and caveats of the study: There was clonal expansion of CD4+ and CD8+ blood T cells by week 6 at 0.1 to 3.0 mg/kg. Researchers did not determine the expanded peripheral T cells' antigen specificity.

This clonotype was obtained from an adult with an advanced solid tumor such as melanoma, head and neck, liver or kidney cancer. V usage is TRBV7-2 and J usage is TRBJ2-1, with D unclear. This material consisted of CD4+ or CD8+ T cells sorted from blood, taken in a trial of the OX40 agonist ivuxolimab. In DNA, the CDR3 is TGTGCCAGCAGCTTAGCGTACAATGAGCAGTTCTTC. Translating gives CASSLAYNEQFF. Variable domain in full (rest from reference TRBV7-2 and TRBJ2-1): GAGVSQSPSNKVTEKGKDVELRCDPISGHTALYWYRQSLGQGLEFLIYFQGNSAPDKSGLPSDRFSAERTGGSVSTLTIQRTQQEDSAVYLCASSLAYNEQFFGPGTRLTVL.